This T cell receptor beta chain was profiled in a study of T cell repertoires in cytomegalovirus infection. Study information: Public signatures in TCR beta pointed to CMV infection and matching HLA type.

In regard to this clonotype: Its antigen is unidentified.

Notes on the study in general: Carriage of CMV together with the relevant HLA was identifiable through cumulative public TCR beta family frequency.

TCRdb redid the calling of the reads with MiXCR, one entry per CDR3 protein. The repertoire holds hundreds of thousands of distinct CDR3 sequences, with less than 35% as singletons. With 11 bases removed from V and 3 bases from J, the gap between germline ends came to 13 bases. Germline V CDR1 and CDR2: MNHEY, SMNVEV (reference sequence). The CDR3 has 13 amino acids. The chain combines TRBV27 with TRBJ1-4, with no clear D. The TCR comes from a human donor in good health (CMV status not recorded). Some clones in this sample may be carry-over from other donors' samples. The sample was cultured CD8+ T cells from PBMCs, taken from culture after CMV antigen stimulation. DNA for the CDR3: TGTGCCTCCAGTGAGGTGGCTAATGAAAAACTGTTTTTT. Protein: CASSEVANEKLFF.